The 13 T cell receptor beta chains in this list originate from one sample, sequenced in a study of blood T cell repertoires in COVID-19. Assay: immunoSEQ multiplex PCR; the TCRdb copy retains only in-frame clones and omits some. The sample has hundreds of thousands of clones; 75% to 90% are singletons. Sample: PBMCs or T cells enriched from blood (not recorded which). These receptors were collected from a woman aged 18 to 35 who had recovered from COVID-19.

In DNA, the CDR3 is TGTGCCAGCAGTCCGAACTACAATTACTATGGCTACACCTTC. Translating it yields CASSPNYNYYGYTF. The chain links TRBV25-1 to TRBJ1-2; D is unclear. The CDR3 consists of 14 residues. Germline CDR1 and CDR2: MGHDK and SYGVNS. V shed 5 bases and J shed 3 bases, with 13 bases lying between them.

The J gene is TRBJ2-7, the V gene TRBV5-1, with 7 bases fitting TRBD1. Trimming at V came to 0 bases and at J to 3 bases, leaving 0 bases not matched to a gene. CDR3 size: 13 residues. CDR1 is SGHRS and CDR2 is YFSETQ in the germline V gene. The CDR3 is CASSLDRGYEQYF. The CDR3 region has the DNA TGCGCCAGCAGCTTGGACAGGGGCTACGAGCAGTACTTC.

V is TRBV3-1 (or the pseudogene TRBV3-2) and J is TRBJ1-1; 9 nucleotides align to TRBD1. Germline V gene sequence: CDR1 LGHDT, CDR2 YNNKEL (reference sequence). The CDR3 contains 17 residues. The J segment lost 4 bases and the V segment lost 4 bases, leaving 13 bases of the junction unmatched. As DNA, the CDR3 is TGTGCCAGCAGCCCCGGACAGGGGCGCCAGTTGAGCACTGAAGCTTTCTTT. This sequence encodes CASSPGQGRQLSTEAFF.

The chain couples TRBV18 to TRBJ1-2; 9 bases are a match to TRBD1. Trimming removed 3 bases from V and 8 bases from J; junction bases left unmatched: 4. The length of the CDR3 is 13 residues. Germline V gives CDR1 KGHSH, CDR2 LQKENI. For the CDR3, the DNA is TGTGCCAGCTCACCCGGGACAGGGTACGGCTACACCTTC. This codes for CASSPGTGYGYTF.

In regard to this clone: Distinct nucleotide sequences in the sample also encode this CDR3. The gene calls are TRBV18 and TRBJ1-1, with 7 nucleotides matching TRBD1. Germline V CDR1 and CDR2: KGHSH, LQKENI. V lost 3 bases to trimming and J lost 1 base; unmatched junction nucleotides: 5. The CDR3 runs to 15 residues. DNA of the CDR3: TGTGCCAGCTCACCTGCGGCAGGGGGGAACACTGAAGCTTTCTTT. As protein: CASSPAAGGNTEAFF.

J is TRBJ1-1 and V is TRBV5-5; 7 nucleotides align to TRBD1. The CDR3 extends over 15 amino acids. Germline V gives CDR1 SGHKS, CDR2 YYEKEE (reference sequence). V was clipped by 4 bases and J by 0 bases; unmatched bases: 6. This CDR3 reads CASSLMGQLNTEAFF. CDR3 nucleotides: TGTGCCAGCAGCCTCATGGGACAGTTGAACACTGAAGCTTTCTTT.

The rearrangement links TRBV19 to TRBJ2-6; the match to TRBD1 covers 7 bases. With 3 bases clipped from V and 0 bases from J, the junction kept 17 bases outside the gene matches. This CDR3 has 21 residues. Germline values: CDR1 LNHDA, CDR2 SQIVND (reference sequence). CDR3 loop: CASSMGLLTGTAFSGANVLTF. The CDR3 DNA reads TGTGCCAGTAGTATGGGGTTATTAACCGGGACAGCGTTCTCTGGGGCCAACGTCCTGACTTTC. Looking up the rest from reference TRBV19 and TRBJ2-6 gives the full variable domain: DGGITQSPKYLFRKEGQNVTLSCEQNLNHDAMYWYRQDPGQGLRLIYYSQIVNDFQKGDIAEGYSVSREKKESFPLTVTSAQKNPTAFYLCASSMGLLTGTAFSGANVLTFGAGSRLTVL.

This sequence joins TRBV20-1 and TRBJ1-1; D remains unclear. The CDR3 extends over 11 amino acids. From germline, CDR1 is DFQATT and CDR2 SNEGSKA (reference sequence). V lost 0 bases and J lost 11, with 10 bases in between. The CDR3 DNA follows: TGCAGTGCTAGAGATACGTCCGAGGCTTTCTTT. It codes for CSARDTSEAFF.

The rearrangement joins TRBV5-1 to TRBJ1-2; 7 bases map to TRBD1. The CDR3 is 14 amino acids. From germline, CDR1 is SGHRS and CDR2 YFSETQ. V dropped 0 bases and J dropped 5; count of bases not matched to a gene: 4. Written as DNA, the CDR3 is TGCGCCAGCAGCTTGGCGACAGGGAGTTATGGCTACACCTTC. It specifies CASSLATGSYGYTF. Using reference TRBV5-1 and TRBJ1-2 for the parts outside the CDR3, the full variable domain is KAGVTQTPRYLIKTRGQQVTLSCSPISGHRSVSWYQQTPGQGLQFLFEYFSETQRNKGNFPGRFSGRQFSNSRSEMNVSTLELGDSALYLCASSLATGSYGYTFGSGTRLTVV.

This rearrangement joins TRBV6-5 to TRBJ2-7; 8 positions match TRBD1. J lost 3 bases, V lost 5 bases, and 9 bases had no gene match. Germline V lookup: CDR1 MNHEY, CDR2 SVGAGI. This CDR3 contains 15 residues. The CDR3 DNA follows: TGTGCCAGCAGTCCCGGACAGGGAATTGACTACGAGCAGTACTTC. Translated: CASSPGQGIDYEQYF.

This clone was detected only once. The same CDR3 arises from other DNA sequences in this sample as well. This chain joins TRBV4-1 and TRBJ1-5, with 8 bases that match TRBD1. The J segment lost 3 bases and the V segment lost 0 bases, leaving 1 base of the junction unmatched. Per the germline V gene, CDR1 is MGHRA and CDR2 is YSYEKL. The CDR3 is 15 residues long. CDR3 nucleotide sequence: TGCGCCAGCAGCCAAGAGGACAGGGACAATCAGCCCCAGCATTTT. Amino acids: CASSQEDRDNQPQHF.

This chain joins TRBV29-1 and TRBJ1-1; D might be TRBD1 (5 bases). Germline V CDR1 and CDR2: SQVTM, ANQGSEA. The germline V and J ends were trimmed by 5 bases and 9 bases, with 16 bases remaining between them. The CDR3 is 12 amino acids. CDR3 amino acids: CSVNSGGDQAFF. The CDR3 coding sequence is TGCAGCGTTAACTCGGGGGGGGATCAAGCTTTCTTT.

The V gene is TRBV23-1, the J gene TRBJ2-7; D might be TRBD1 (6 bases). TRBV23-1 is known as an ORF, though its function is uncertain. The V and J ends lost 5 bases and 2 bases respectively, with 13 bases between them. The CDR3 is 14 amino acids. The CDR3 protein is CASSRRTAPYEQYF. CDR3 bases: TGCGCCAGCAGTAGACGGACAGCACCCTACGAGCAGTACTTC.